The 29 T cell receptor beta chains presented below share a single source sample, sequenced in a study of blood T cells in healthy people across ages. The second PCR ran about 6 to 12 cycles with a sample-barcoded 5' primer and J-beta primers. Each CDR3 protein is one row after TCRdb ran MiXCR on the 5' RACE reads. The table includes 550,000 to 800,000 distinct CDR3 sequences, about 34% detected once. The sequenced material came from blood. The receptors derive from a woman older than 75 in good health.

The chain links TRBV7-9 to TRBJ2-7; tentatively, D is TRBD1 (5 bases). The CDR3 sequence is 13 residues long. V was cut by 3 bases and J by 3 bases, with 9 bases left in between. Looked up from germline, CDR1 is SEHNR and CDR2 is FQNEAQ (reference sequence). CDR3 nucleotide sequence: TGTGCCAGCAGCTTGACGGACAACTACGAGCAGTACTTC. Translating it yields CASSLTDNYEQYF.

This clonotype came up a few times. The rearrangement uses TRBV7-9 and TRBJ1-5, with unresolved D. This CDR3 region has 15 residues. Between the trimmed V and J ends, which lost 0 bases and 6 bases, there was a span of 12 bases. CDR1 is SEHNR, CDR2 FQNEAQ, per germline (reference sequence). The CDR3 is CASSLAFGEGQPQHF. The CDR3 nucleotides are TGTGCCAGCAGCTTAGCGTTCGGGGAGGGTCAGCCCCAGCATTTT.

This clonotype was observed at least ten times. The chain joins TRBV18 to TRBJ2-7, with no clear D. The CDR3 spans 14 residues. Germline CDR1 reads KGHSH; CDR2 reads LQKENI. Trimming left V 0 bases short and J 6 bases short, with 12 bases between. The CDR3 loop reads CASSPPRPTPEQYF. CDR3 DNA sequence: TGTGCCAGCTCACCACCGAGACCCACCCCCGAGCAGTACTTC.

This clonotype was recorded at least ten times. This sequence joins TRBV7-3 and TRBJ2-3; D gene uncertain. Germline CDR1 SGHTA, CDR2 FQGTGA. The CDR3 contains 17 residues. The ends were cut back, 1 base at V and 0 bases at J, with 14 bases in the middle. The CDR3 loop is CASSLRAGPSSTDTQYF. The CDR3 DNA follows: TGTGCCAGCAGCTTAAGGGCAGGTCCTTCTAGCACAGATACGCAGTATTTT.

This clonotype was recorded at least ten times. V usage is TRBV7-9 and J usage is TRBJ1-5; TRBD1 aligns across 7 bases. Germline-derived CDR1 and CDR2 are SEHNR and FQNEAQ (reference sequence). The CDR3 runs to 18 residues. V was clipped by 1 base and J by 2 bases; unmatched bases: 11. CDR3 loop: CASSLGQGGGIGNQPQHF. CDR3 coding DNA: TGTGCCAGCAGCTTAGGACAGGGAGGGGGTATTGGCAATCAGCCCCAGCATTTT.

This clonotype was seen ten or more times. The V and J genes are TRBV5-1 and TRBJ2-1; TRBD1 matches at 7 bases. This CDR3 has 14 amino acids. J lost 8 bases, V lost 3 bases, and 8 bases had no gene match. Germline V CDR1 and CDR2: SGHRS, YFSETQ. CDR3 DNA: TGCGCCAGCAGCTCGGTTCTACAGGGGCATGAGCAGTTCTTC. As protein: CASSSVLQGHEQFF.

This chain uses TRBV29-1 with TRBJ2-7; D ambiguous. The last part of the DNA fits TRBJ2-5 better; the J call may be wrong. Germline V CDR1 and CDR2: SQVTM, ANQGSEA. This CDR3 is 14 amino acids long. CDR3 nucleotides: TGCAGCGTTGAAGGGCTCTTCGTACGGGAGACCCAGTACTTC. Its translation is CSVEGLFVRETQYF.

This clonotype was detected only once. The CDR3 DNA sequence: TGCAGTGCTGAGGGGGGGGGCAACTATGGCTACACCTTC. It translates to CSAEGGGNYGYTF. The chain carries TRBV20-1 and TRBJ1-2, with D perhaps matching TRBD1 (6 bases). This CDR3 contains 13 residues. Germline CDR1 DFQATT, CDR2 SNEGSKA (reference sequence). Trimming removed 5 bases from V and 2 bases from J, with 12 bases in between.

The table lists this clonotype with a count of one. The chain links TRBV6-2 or TRBV6-3 to TRBJ2-7, with D possibly being TRBD1 (5 bases). Germline assignment: CDR1 MNHEY and CDR2 SVGEGT. V was pared by 4 bases and J by 3 bases, with 16 bases between. The CDR3 spans 15 residues. The CDR3 coding sequence is TGTGCCAGCAGTTCCAGGACATCAATGGGCTACGAGCAGTACTTC. Translating gives CASSSRTSMGYEQYF.

The V and J genes are TRBV4-2 and TRBJ2-1, with a tentative D call TRBD2 (6 bases). The V and J ends lost 3 bases and 4 bases respectively, with 13 bases between them. Germline CDR1 is LGHNA and CDR2 is YNFKEQ. This CDR3 has 15 residues. The CDR3, as DNA: TGTGCCAGCAGCCAGCCGGGACGGGGGTACAATGAGCAGTTCTTC. Translating it yields CASSQPGRGYNEQFF.

The sample holds a few counts of this clonotype. A much larger clonotype is one base distant, so this may be a read error. The chain couples TRBV9 to TRBJ2-5; either TRBD1 or TRBD2 may fit D (5 bases each). This CDR3 is 13 amino acids long. The V gene's germline CDR1 is SGDLS and CDR2 YYNGEE. V was clipped by 4 bases and J by 11 bases, with 18 bases between them. The CDR3 nucleotides read TGTGCCAGCAGCAAGACCTCTTTGGGGGAGCAGTACTTC. Translating it yields CASSKTSLGEQYF.

The chain recombines TRBV7-9 with TRBJ2-3; 8 bases agree with TRBD2. The germline gives CDR1 SEHNR, CDR2 FQNEAQ (reference sequence). The CDR3 spans 16 residues. J lost 2 bases, V lost 4 bases, and 8 bases had no gene match. CDR3 region: CASSSPGGGDTDTQYF. In DNA form, the CDR3 reads TGTGCCAGCAGCTCCCCGGGGGGGGGAGACACAGATACGCAGTATTTT.

As for this clonotype: A read error may explain this, as a much larger clone is one base away. The chain joins TRBV6-2 or TRBV6-3 to TRBJ1-2, with 7 bases identical to TRBD1. J was trimmed by 7 bases and V by 6 bases; bases with no gene match: 23. CDR1 is MNHEY, CDR2 SVGEGT, per germline. The CDR3 sequence is 18 residues long. The CDR3 loop reads CASSYNHPKTGIFCGYTF. CDR3 sequence (DNA): TGTGCCAGCAGCTACAACCACCCGAAGACAGGGATATTCTGTGGCTACACCTTC.

This clonotype was observed at least ten times. This chain connects TRBV4-2 to TRBJ2-5; D might be TRBD2 (7 bases). CDR1 is LGHNA and CDR2 is YNFKEQ in the germline V gene. Trimming pared 1 base from V and 1 base from J, leaving 13 bases between. CDR3 length equals 16 residues. CDR3: CASSQGSRGAQETQYF. The CDR3 DNA is TGTGCCAGCAGCCAAGGGTCACGGGGGGCCCAAGAGACCCAGTACTTC.

About this clonotype itself: It may be a read error: a sequence one base away is much more abundant. This chain connects TRBV6-5 to TRBJ2-4; D unresolved. The end of the DNA is better explained by TRBJ2-7, so the J call may be wrong. The length of the CDR3 is 13 residues. Looked up from germline, CDR1 is MNHEY and CDR2 is SVGAGI. The CDR3 loop reads CASRPLETYEQYF. DNA for the CDR3: TGTGCCAGCAGGCCCCTAGAAACCTACGAGCAGTACTTC.

In the case of this clonotype: This clone may be a read error of a much larger clone one base away. The chain employs TRBV6-5 and TRBJ2-1; 12 bases align to TRBD1. Germline CDR1 reads MNHEY; CDR2 reads SVGAGI. The CDR3 covers 14 residues. Losses at the gene ends were 10 bases for V and 13 bases for J; bases not matched to a gene: 14. The CDR3 nucleotides read TGTGCCACGAACCGGGACAGGGGGCAAGAGACCCAGTTCTTC. It translates to CATNRDRGQETQFF.

As concerns this clonotype: One base away lies a much larger clone, so this may be a sequencing read error. The rearrangement links TRBV11-2 to TRBJ2-3; 10 nucleotides agree with TRBD2. Germline V gene lookup returns CDR1 SGHAT and CDR2 FQNNGV. This CDR3 has 16 amino acids. This chain's CDR3 is CASSPQRGGNTDTQFF. Written as DNA, the CDR3 is TGTGCCAGCAGCCCCCAGCGGGGGGGGAACACAGATACGCAGTTTTTT. The whole variable domain, filled in from reference TRBV11-2 and TRBJ2-3, reads EAGVAQSPRYKIIEKRQSVAFWCNPISGHATLYWYQQILGQGPKLLIQFQNNGVVDDSQLPKDRFSAERLKGVDSTLKIQPAKLEDSAVYLCASSPQRGGNTDTQFFGPGTRLTVL.

The chain couples TRBV18 to TRBJ2-3; D perhaps matches TRBD2 (6 bases). This CDR3 comprises 18 residues. V was cut by 2 bases and J by 4 bases, with 22 bases left in between. From germline, CDR1 is KGHSH and CDR2 LQKENI. CDR3: CASSPKMGMRGDADTQYF. DNA for the CDR3: TGTGCCAGCTCACCAAAAATGGGTATGCGGGGCGACGCAGATACGCAGTATTTT.

This clonotype appeared many times. The chain employs TRBV20-1 and TRBJ2-1; D assignment may be TRBD1 or TRBD2 (5 bases each). Trimming took 5 bases from V and 9 from J, leaving 23 bases between them. Germline V gene data show CDR1 as DFQATT and CDR2 as SNEGSKA (reference sequence). The CDR3 sequence is 15 residues long. The CDR3 protein is CSAPDSFPMAGEQFF. Here the CDR3 DNA reads TGCAGTGCTCCTGACAGTTTTCCAATGGCGGGTGAGCAGTTCTTC.

The gene calls are TRBV19 and TRBJ2-2; D unclear. CDR1 and CDR2 (germline): LNHDA, SQIVND (reference sequence). V was shortened by 7 bases and J by 5 bases, with 14 bases between the two germline ends. The CDR3 has 14 amino acids. This CDR3 reads CASTPGPSTGELFF. The CDR3 bases are TGTGCCAGTACCCCCGGACCTTCAACCGGGGAGCTGTTTTTT.

A note on this clonotype: A read error may be the cause here, since a much bigger clone is one base away. This rearrangement joins TRBV15 to TRBJ2-1; 10 nucleotides line up with TRBD1. The CDR3 is made up of 15 amino acids. The germline gives CDR1 LNHNV, CDR2 YYDKDF (reference sequence). CDR3 sequence (DNA): TGTACCACCAGCAGAGCCGGGACAGGGGCAAGGGAGCAGTTCTTC. Translated, it gives CTTSRAGTGAREQFF.

This rearrangement joins TRBV10-3 to TRBJ1-5; 9 bases are shared with TRBD1. V lost 4 bases to trimming and J lost 6 bases; unmatched junction nucleotides: 7. Germline V gene lookup returns CDR1 ENHRY and CDR2 SYGVKD. The CDR3 consists of 15 residues. The CDR3 nucleotides read TGTGCCATCAGTGTCGGGACAGGGTACGGTCAGCCCCAGCATTTT. Translated: CAISVGTGYGQPQHF.

Regarding this clonotype: This may be a read error: a much more frequent sequence differs by one nucleotide. This chain links TRBV12-3 or TRBV12-4 with TRBJ2-5; D uncertain. Judging by the DNA end, TRBJ2-1 fits better; the J call may be wrong. The CDR3 is made up of 13 amino acids. This chain's CDR3 is CASSLYNQETQFF. The CDR3 nucleotides read TGTGCCAGCAGTTTATACAACCAAGAGACCCAGTTCTTC.

The rearrangement uses TRBV20-1 and TRBJ2-5; 8 bases are a match to TRBD1. Looked up from germline, CDR1 is DFQATT and CDR2 is SNEGSKA (reference sequence). V shed 8 bases, J shed 5 bases, and the junction held 7 bases outside the gene matches. The length of the CDR3 is 12 residues. The CDR3 loop reads CSKLGTGETQYF. DNA for the CDR3: TGCAGTAAATTAGGGACAGGCGAGACCCAGTACTTC.

The chain is built from TRBV20-1 and TRBJ1-5; weak D call: TRBD1 (5 bases). V lost 8 bases to trimming and J lost 4 bases, with 12 bases between them. CDR3 length: 12 residues. Germline assignment: CDR1 DFQATT and CDR2 SNEGSKA (reference sequence). In nucleotides, the CDR3 is TGCAGTTATGGGGGAATTAATCAGCCCCAGCATTTT. Amino acids: CSYGGINQPQHF.

This clonotype came up many times. The CDR3 here is CASLPSQSGFEQYF. The CDR3 bases are TGTGCCAGCTTACCGTCACAGTCGGGTTTCGAGCAGTACTTC. The chain is built from TRBV18 and TRBJ2-7, with no clear D. Per germline, CDR1 KGHSH and CDR2 LQKENI. Trimming took off 7 bases at V and 6 bases at J, with 19 bases between the two ends. This CDR3 spans 14 amino acids.

The chain combines TRBV12-3 or TRBV12-4 with TRBJ2-6, with TRBD1 identical over 10 bases. V gave up 5 bases and J gave up 1 base; unmatched junction bases: 8. This CDR3 is 18 amino acids long. The CDR3: CASSRRGTGVSGANVLTF. The CDR3, as DNA: TGTGCCAGCAGTCGAAGAGGGACAGGGGTATCTGGGGCCAACGTCCTGACTTTC.

This clonotype has just a few counts. Since a much larger clone is just one base distant, this may be a read error. The chain carries TRBV20-1 and TRBJ2-1; 7 bases align to TRBD1. Matching the DNA end better, TRBJ2-7 makes the J call doubtful. The CDR3 spans 16 residues. CDR1 and CDR2 from the germline V gene are DFQATT and SNEGSKA (reference sequence). CDR3 bases: TGCAGTGCTCCTAACAGGGGCCTGAGCTCCTACAATGAGCAGTACTTC. Translating gives CSAPNRGLSSYNEQYF.

This clonotype was counted many times. V usage is TRBV5-6 and J usage is TRBJ2-1, with a tentative D call TRBD2 (5 bases). The V gene lost 3 bases and the J gene lost 9 bases, with 22 bases spanning the gap. Germline assignment: CDR1 SGHDT and CDR2 YYEEEE. CDR3 length: 16 amino acids. Here the CDR3 reads CASSYPEDPGRGEQFF. In DNA form, the CDR3 reads TGTGCCAGCAGCTATCCGGAGGACCCCGGCCGGGGTGAGCAGTTCTTC.